A selection of T cell receptor beta chains follows, all from one sample in a study of PD-L1 blockade in urothelial cancer. TCRdb keeps only in-frame clones here, not all; method: immunoSEQ multiplex PCR. This table holds 30,000 or so clones, around 75% found once. The sample in question was PBMCs, obtained around atezolizumab (anti-PD-L1) treatment. Receptor source: a man in his forties or fifties with urothelial cancer. Each CDR3 is given with its conserved first and last residue. D genes are given only for firm matches. Rows give clone size only sometimes, using once, few, many, or a class for an expanded clone.

TRBV12-5	TRBD1	few	TRBJ1-1	TGTGCTAGTGGCTCCACGGGAAGGGGGCCCACTGAAGCTTTCTTT	CASGSTGRGPTEAFF
TRBV19	TRBD1	-	TRBJ1-1	TGTGCCAGTAGTATACGGCGACAGGGTGAAGCTTTCTTT	CASSIRRQGEAFF
TRBV27	-	-	TRBJ1-1	TGTGCCAGCGCTCGTGACCGGGACACTGAAGCTTTCTTT	CASARDRDTEAFF
TRBV5-6	-	-	TRBJ1-5	TGTGCCAGCAGCCTGGGTCGGTTCAATCAGCCCCAGCATTTT	CASSLGRFNQPQHF
TRBV10-1	-	-	TRBJ2-7	TGCGCCAGCAGTGCCCCGGACAGCTACGAGCAGTACTTC	CASSAPDSYEQYF
TRBV14	-	-	TRBJ2-5	TGTGCCAGCAGCCAATCGCCTAACCTCGAAGAGACCCAGTACTTC	CASSQSPNLEETQYF
TRBV7-9	-	-	TRBJ2-2	TGTGCCAGCATCACCACGGTAGGGGAGAACACCGGGGAGCTGTTTTTT	CASITTVGENTGELFF
TRBV7-6	TRBD2	-	TRBJ2-5	TGTGCCAGCAGCCCGGGACTAGCCGGCGAGACCCAGTACTTC	CASSPGLAGETQYF
TRBV7-7	-	-	TRBJ2-1	TGTGCTAGCAGCCAGACAGGTTTGGGCGAGCAGTTCTTC	CASSQTGLGEQFF
TRBV19	-	-	TRBJ2-1	TGTGCCAGTGGGGGGGCGAAACTCTATGAGCAGTTCTTC	CASGGAKLYEQFF
TRBV18	-	-	TRBJ1-1	TGTGCCAGCTCAACGACAGTGAACACTGAAGCTTTCTTT	CASSTTVNTEAFF
TRBV7-2	TRBD1	once	TRBJ1-2	TGTGCCAGCAGCTCAAACCCGACAGGGGACTATGGCTACACCTTC	CASSSNPTGDYGYTF
TRBV11-2	TRBD2	-	TRBJ2-1	TGTGCCAGCAGCTTAGAAGGACTAGCGGGCTACAATGAGCAGTTCTTC	CASSLEGLAGYNEQFF
TRBV18	TRBD1	-	TRBJ1-4	TGTGCCAGCTCTCAGGGACAGGGCACTAATGAAAAACTGTTTTTT	CASSQGQGTNEKLFF
TRBV6-5	-	few	TRBJ1-1	TGTGCCAGCAGTAACTACATCACTGAAGCTTTCTTT	CASSNYITEAFF
TRBV6-1	-	-	TRBJ2-6	TGTGCCAGCAGATCAGGGTCAACTGGGGCCAACGTCCTGACTTTC	CASRSGSTGANVLTF
TRBV5-6	-	-	TRBJ2-1	TGTGCCAGCAGCTTGTTGTCTCGGAGGGGCAATGAGCAGTTCTTC	CASSLLSRRGNEQFF
TRBV28	TRBD1	once	TRBJ1-5	TGTGCCAGCAGTCAGTGGGACAGGCCCCTCAATCAGCCCCAGCATTTT	CASSQWDRPLNQPQHF
TRBV6-1	-	-	TRBJ1-5	TGTGCCAGCAGTGAAGGACTGTATCAGCCCCAGCATTTT	CASSEGLYQPQHF
TRBV20-1	-	-	TRBJ2-3	TGCAGTGGTGGAGTCCCAGATACGCAGTATTTT	CSGGVPDTQYF
TRBV19	TRBD1	-	TRBJ1-1	TGTGCCAGTAGTAGCGGGACAGGGAAAGGAAACACTGAAGCTTTCTTT	CASSSGTGKGNTEAFF
TRBV5-4	-	-	TRBJ2-1	TGTGCCAGCAGCTTGGAGACAGTTGACAATGAGCAGTTCTTC	CASSLETVDNEQFF
TRBV6-1	-	-	TRBJ2-4	TGTGCCAGCAGTGGGGTCGGAGGGGCCTTAGCCAAAAACATTCAGTACTTC	CASSGVGGALAKNIQYF
TRBV5-4	TRBD1	-	TRBJ1-6	TGTGCCAGCCGTGACGGAGGACAGGGGGGAAGGTCACCCCTCCACTTT	CASRDGGQGGRSPLHF
TRBV7-2	-	few	TRBJ2-2	TGTGCCAGCAGCTTAGCCCTCACCGGGGAGCTGTTTTTT	CASSLALTGELFF
TRBV6-5	-	few	TRBJ1-2	TGTGCCAGCATCCCTGGTGGGGGGTCTGGCTACACCTTC	CASIPGGGSGYTF
TRBV6-6	TRBD2	-	TRBJ2-2	TGTGCCAGCAGGAAGGGACTAGCGGAGAACACCGGGGAGCTGTTTTTT	CASRKGLAENTGELFF
TRBV30	TRBD1	few	TRBJ1-1	TGTGCCTGGAGTGTACCGACAGGGAAAAAGGGAGCTTTCTTT	CAWSVPTGKKGAFF
TRBV6-4	-	-	TRBJ2-3	TGTGCCAGCAGTGACACGGGAGGCACAGATACGCAGTATTTT	CASSDTGGTDTQYF
TRBV19	TRBD1	few	TRBJ1-5	TGTGCCAGTAGTATGACAGGGGGGAGGACTCAGCCCCAGCATTTT	CASSMTGGRTQPQHF
TRBV19	TRBD2	-	TRBJ2-3	TGTGCCAGTAGTATTGGGGACGGACTAGCGAGTGGTACGCAGTATTTT	CASSIGDGLASGTQYF
TRBV28	-	-	TRBJ2-5	TGTGCCAGCAGTCCCGGAGGGGTAGGGTCGGAGACCCAGTACTTC	CASSPGGVGSETQYF
TRBV9	-	-	TRBJ2-7	TGTGCCAGCAGCGCCCGACAGTCTTCCTCCTACGAGCAGTACTTC	CASSARQSSSYEQYF
TRBV9	TRBD2	-	TRBJ2-2	TGTGCCAGCAGCGTAGCTGGCGGGAGGGTCACCGGGGAGCTGTTTTTT	CASSVAGGRVTGELFF
TRBV29-1	TRBD1	few	TRBJ1-4	TGCAGCGTTACCTCAGGGGGCATCTTTGAAAAACTGTTTTTT	CSVTSGGIFEKLFF
TRBV16	-	-	TRBJ1-1	TGTGCCAGCAGTCTCAGGGGTAGCACTGAAGCTTTCTTT	CASSLRGSTEAFF
TRBV5-1	-	-	TRBJ2-2	TGCGCCAGCAGCGGTGAGGCCCTCGCGAACACCGGGGAGCTGTTTTTT	CASSGEALANTGELFF
TRBV6-6	TRBD1	-	TRBJ1-1	TGTGCCAGCTGGACAGGGGCGTCTTGGACTGAAGCTTTCTTT	CASWTGASWTEAFF
TRBV7-9	TRBD2	-	TRBJ2-3	TGTGCCAGCAGCTCATGGGGCGCGGGAGTACGGGAAGATACGCAGTATTTT	CASSSWGAGVREDTQYF
TRBV28	TRBD2	-	TRBJ2-3	TGTGCCAGCAGTTTAGGGGGGGACTCCACAGATACGCAGTATTTT	CASSLGGDSTDTQYF
TRBV5-1	TRBD1	-	TRBJ1-5	TGCGCCAGCAGCTTACAGGGGGGGCAGCCCCAGCATTTT	CASSLQGGQPQHF
TRBV5-1	TRBD1	-	TRBJ1-1	TGCGCCAGCAGCAGGGGACAGGAATCAGGGAACACTGAAGCTTTCTTT	CASSRGQESGNTEAFF
TRBV7-2	TRBD1	once	TRBJ1-4	TGTGCCAGCAGCTTAGGTCCGGGACAGGGGGAAAAACTGTTTTTT	CASSLGPGQGEKLFF
TRBV29-1	-	-	TRBJ2-7	TGCAGCGCGGGGTTCAGTGCGACGGGCGAGCAGTACTTC	CSAGFSATGEQYF
TRBV7-3	TRBD2	-	TRBJ2-1	TGTGCCAGCAGCTTAGGACTAGCGGCTTACAATGAGCAGTTCTTC	CASSLGLAAYNEQFF
TRBV5-4	TRBD2	few	TRBJ2-5	TGTGCCAGCAGTTACACTGGACTAGTAAGAGGGGAGACCCAGTACTTC	CASSYTGLVRGETQYF
TRBV9	-	once	TRBJ1-3	TGTGCCAGCAGTACAGACAGAAACACCATATATTTT	CASSTDRNTIYF
TRBV5-1	-	-	TRBJ2-7	TGCGCCAGCAGCTTGGCTCCGGACACCGGCTACGAGCAGTACTTC	CASSLAPDTGYEQYF
TRBV4-1	TRBD1	-	TRBJ2-7	TGCGCCAGCAGCCAAGAAGGGGGACAGGTATGGGGCGAGCAGTACTTC	CASSQEGGQVWGEQYF
TRBV2	TRBD1	medium-sized	TRBJ2-1	TGTGCCAGCAGTGATACAGGGGCCTGGGGTGAGCAGTTCTTC	CASSDTGAWGEQFF
TRBV19	-	-	TRBJ1-5	TGTGCCAGTAGTATGTCTCGCGGGCCCCAGCATTTT	CASSMSRGPQHF
TRBV5-6	-	-	TRBJ1-5	TGTGCCAGCAGTCAACGAGGGTTTGCGCGCTCCAATCAGCCCCAGCATTTT	CASSQRGFARSNQPQHF
TRBV6-5	-	-	TRBJ1-1	TGTGCCAGCAGTTACGCGGGGAACACTGAAGCTTTCTTT	CASSYAGNTEAFF
TRBV25-1	TRBD1	-	TRBJ1-2	TGTGCCAGCAGTGTACCGGGACAGTCTAACTATGGCTACACCTTC	CASSVPGQSNYGYTF
TRBV11-2	-	-	TRBJ2-1	TGTGCCAGCAGCTTAGAACAAGGGAGAGTCAATGAGCAGTTCTTC	CASSLEQGRVNEQFF
TRBV5-1	-	-	TRBJ2-2	TGCGCCAGCAGCTTGATGGCTTACACCGGGGAGCTGTTTTTT	CASSLMAYTGELFF
TRBV28	-	-	TRBJ2-2	TGTGCCAGCAGTCTTTACAGGGTTGGCACCGGGGAGCTGTTTTTT	CASSLYRVGTGELFF